This T cell receptor (beta chain) derives from a study of the immune and genomic landscape of osteosarcoma (TCRdb year 2020). Regarding the research as a whole: The overall cohort comprised 40 to 50 pediatric and adult patients with high-grade osteosarcoma, with a median age at diagnosis of approximately 27 years (range about 5-81). Poor-risk disease was overrepresented in the cohort, as 73% of patients had an unfavorable pathologic response to standard therapy and more than 55% had died. Patients in the overall cohort were about 66% male, and 70% to 85% presented with localized disease at diagnosis. To define immunogenic potential, the study profiled osteosarcoma specimens using whole genome, RNA and T-cell receptor sequencing, along with immunohistochemistry and reverse phase protein arrays. To characterize the osteosarcoma immunogenomic landscape, TCR sequencing results were integrated with transcriptome, protein array and immunostaining data. The goal of the study was to explain why immune checkpoint inhibitors show limited clinical activity in osteosarcoma. A couple of samples from the same tumor site were contributed by each of three patients. What the study reported, not specific to this receptor: Alongside the frozen tumor specimens, matched blood was collected from only a couple of patients. Sample size was not determined by any statistical method, because osteosarcoma is rare and all possible samples were collected. In five cases a single hyperexpanded clone dominated the repertoire, and each of those five cases had fewer than 100 T-cell clonotypes. Overall, productive TCR clonality was low, with an average of 0.09 and a maximum of 0.3, which suggests limited T-cell clonal expansion. Clonality benchmarks came from external normal skin and healthy peripheral blood data rather than matched normal tissue. TCR productive clonality was higher in the immune-hot C3 cluster than the cold C1 cluster but still low overall.

TCR beta chain CDR3 regions were immunosequenced using the ImmunoSEQ Assay (Adaptive Biotechnologies). As for the original processing: TCRB rearrangements, read counts, read proportions and gene usage were exported through the ImmunoSEQ Analyzer platform. T-cell clonality was computed as 1 minus Pielou's evenness on productive rearrangements. Clonal space homeostasis binned clonotypes as rare, small, medium, large or hyperexpanded (0.01 to 1 of the repertoire). TCR productive clonality was compared across immune clusters C1, C2 and C3 using the Wilcoxon rank sum test. TCRdb took this table from immuneACCESS and kept in-frame rearrangements with V and J called. Such tables lack part of the clones; where checked against another copy, unresolved V genes explain under half of the gap, and the rest is unexplained. V and J calls and clone size are given by that table; D and trimming were obtained from the DNA. Recorded for this sample are 4,600 or so clones; roughly 70% of them occurred a single time. The top ten constitute about 16% of the sample.

As regards this clone: Its antigen remains unidentified. No clone much larger than this one lies a single base away; base qualities are absent.

The specimens were post-treatment primary, local recurrence and metastasis tumors obtained from patients with a poor prognosis. Trimming takes 2 bases from V and 6 bases from J, and the germline ends sit 10 bases apart. The germline V gene (reference sequence) yields MNHNY for CDR1 and SVGAGI for CDR2. The CDR3 goes from the cysteine to the phenylalanine over 13 residues. Of all the DNA, just the CDR3 is kept, 39 bases in frame from base 1. The sequencing input was osteosarcoma tumor tissue from the femur. This TCR was sampled from a human donor with osteosarcoma. The sequence joins TRBV6-6 to TRBJ2-5; the D gene is perhaps TRBD2, from 6 matching bases. The CDR3 region: CASSYVREQTQYF. The DNA reads TGTGCCAGCAGTTACGTTCGGGAGCAGACCCAGTACTTC.